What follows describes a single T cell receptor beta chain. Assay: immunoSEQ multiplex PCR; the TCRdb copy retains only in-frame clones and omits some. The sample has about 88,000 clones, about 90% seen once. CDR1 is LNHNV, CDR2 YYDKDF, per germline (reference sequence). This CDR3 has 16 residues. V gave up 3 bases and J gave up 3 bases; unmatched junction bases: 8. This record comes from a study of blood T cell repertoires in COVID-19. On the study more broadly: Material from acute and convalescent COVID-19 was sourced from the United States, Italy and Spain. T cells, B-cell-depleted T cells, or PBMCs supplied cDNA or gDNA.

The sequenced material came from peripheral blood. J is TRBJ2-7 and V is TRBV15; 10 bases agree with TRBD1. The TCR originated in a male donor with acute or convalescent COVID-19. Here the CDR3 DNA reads TGTGCCACCAGCAGGGGACGACAGGGGGCTGGCTACGAGCAGTACTTC. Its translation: CATSRGRQGAGYEQYF.